These 26 T cell receptor beta chains came from one sample sequenced in a study of spatial heterogeneity in lung cancer. No antigen has been identified for these receptors. Each CDR3 protein gets one entry after TCRdb re-called the 5' RACE reads with MiXCR. This sample carries 2,100 or so distinct CDR3 sequences, more than 2% of them seen once, and the ten largest clones take roughly 9.1%. Documented time point: sample taken at primary tumor resection. Study-wide results and limits: Tumors with more nonsynonymous mutations had more expanded intratumoral alpha and beta TCRs.

This specimen was lung tumor tissue, taken at surgery. The receptor source for this set is a male donor with early-stage non-small cell lung cancer.

By share, this clonotype ranks as medium-sized (0.01 to 0.1%). The V call is TRBV2, the J call TRBJ2-2, with D hard to call. V dropped 3 bases and J dropped 1 base, with 3 bases sitting between them. The germline V gene has CDR1 SNHLY and CDR2 FYNNEI. The CDR3 has 13 amino acids. The CDR3: CASSDQNTGELFF. CDR3 DNA: TGTGCCAGCAGTGATCAGAACACCGGGGAGCTGTTTTTT.

This clonotype qualifies as medium-sized. The CDR3 region is CASSKALPGALYYEQYF. The CDR3 bases are TGTGCCAGCAGCAAAGCGCTACCCGGGGCGCTTTACTACGAGCAGTACTTC. The chain combines TRBV21-1 with TRBJ2-7; TRBD1 reflects the table's D call only, with no check against the DNA. TRBV21-1 is a known pseudogene. The CDR3 spans 17 residues.

In its sample, this clonotype ranks as medium-sized. The chain has TRBV24-1 and TRBJ2-5, with D perhaps TRBD2 (5 bases). Germline CDR1 and CDR2: KGHDR and SFDVKD. The CDR3 consists of 13 residues. The V end was cut by 8 bases, the J end by 1 base, with 10 bases between. The CDR3 reads CATTGSPQETQYF. CDR3 sequence (DNA): TGTGCCACCACGGGAAGCCCCCAAGAGACCCAGTACTTC.

By share, this clonotype counts as medium-sized. The chain employs TRBV10-3 and TRBJ1-1; the D gene is possibly TRBD1 (6 bases). Trimming removed 6 bases at V and 1 base at J, with 12 bases between. Germline lookup yields CDR1 ENHRY and CDR2 SYGVKD. This CDR3 is 14 amino acids long. CDR3 nucleotide sequence: TGTGCCATCAGCCTCGGACAGTCGAACACTGAAGCTTTCTTT. Amino acids: CAISLGQSNTEAFF.

This clonotype was seen only a few times. This sequence may be a read error, since a much larger clone differs from it by one base. The rearrangement links TRBV6-5 to TRBJ1-1; D is possibly TRBD1 (6 bases). Germline V gene lookup returns CDR1 MNHEY and CDR2 SVGAGI. This CDR3 region has 14 residues. Trimming pared 6 bases from V and 4 bases from J, leaving 15 bases between. The chain's CDR3 is CASRPDQGGTEAFF. DNA for the CDR3: TGTGCCAGCAGACCCGACCAAGGGGGCACTGAAGCTTTCTTT.

This clonotype is large in the sample. V is TRBV29-1 and J is TRBJ1-1; D is uncertain. From germline, CDR1 is SQVTM and CDR2 ANQGSEA. The CDR3 totals 12 residues. V dropped 3 bases and J dropped 1 base, with 6 bases sitting between them. In nucleotides, the CDR3 is TGCAGCGTTGAGCGACCGAACACTGAAGCTTTCTTT. Its protein is CSVERPNTEAFF.

This clonotype is classed as medium-sized. The V and J genes are TRBV20-1 and TRBJ2-3, with TRBD2 matching over 9 bases. The CDR3 consists of 14 residues. V was clipped by 6 bases and J by 2 bases; unmatched bases: 6. Germline loops: CDR1 DFQATT, CDR2 SNEGSKA (reference sequence). The CDR3 protein is CSARTSAYTDTQYF. The CDR3 region has the DNA TGCAGTGCCCGGACTAGCGCTTACACAGATACGCAGTATTTT.

This clonotype is medium-sized. In DNA, the CDR3 is TGCAGTGCCCCCGGGGACGGAGGACCCTATGGCTACACCTTC. Its protein product is CSAPGDGGPYGYTF. The J gene is TRBJ1-2, the V gene TRBV20-1; D might be TRBD1 (5 bases). CDR3 length: 14 residues. The germline V gene encodes CDR1 DFQATT and CDR2 SNEGSKA (reference sequence). The V end was cut by 6 bases, the J end by 4 bases, with 18 bases between.

In this sample, this clonotype is medium-sized. This rearrangement joins TRBV7-2 to TRBJ1-2; unclear D gene. Trimming cost V 1 base and J 2 bases, with 11 bases left between them. CDR1 and CDR2 from the germline V gene are SGHTA and FQGNSA. This CDR3 spans 15 amino acids. The CDR3 coding sequence is TGTGCCAGCAGCTTAGGGGCAGTTAGGAACTATGGCTACACCTTC. This gives the protein CASSLGAVRNYGYTF. Variable domain in full (rest from reference TRBV7-2 and TRBJ1-2): GAGVSQSPSNKVTEKGKDVELRCDPISGHTALYWYRQSLGQGLEFLIYFQGNSAPDKSGLPSDRFSAERTGGSVSTLTIQRTQQEDSAVYLCASSLGAVRNYGYTFGSGTRLTVV.

This clonotype was counted at least ten times. A clone one base away is much larger, so this may be a read error. The chain carries TRBV19 and TRBJ1-1, with D maybe TRBD1 (5 bases). Trimming stripped 5 bases from V and 1 base from J, with 17 bases between. Germline V gives CDR1 LNHDA, CDR2 SQIVND (reference sequence). This CDR3 has 16 amino acids. The CDR3 sequence is CASSPGRRGRNTEAFF. CDR3 coding DNA: TGTGCCAGTAGTCCCGGGAGAAGGGGAAGGAACACTGAAGCTTTCTTT.

This clonotype occurred many times. This chain uses TRBV2 with TRBJ2-7, with no clear D. The CDR3 runs 12 residues. V gave up 4 bases and J gave up 3 bases, with 7 bases separating them. Germline V gene sequence: CDR1 SNHLY, CDR2 FYNNEI. CDR3 DNA sequence: TGTGCCAGCAGTGGAGTCTACTACGAGCAGTACTTC. As protein: CASSGVYYEQYF.

This clonotype is termed medium-sized. The chain is built from TRBV3-1 and TRBJ2-7, with a weak D call TRBD1 (5 bases). Germline V CDR1 and CDR2: LGHDT, YNNKEL (reference sequence). The CDR3 consists of 13 residues. V shed 4 bases and J shed 0 bases, with 7 bases lying between them. This CDR3 is CASSPDNSYEQYF. DNA of the CDR3: TGTGCCAGCAGCCCGGACAACTCCTACGAGCAGTACTTC.

This clonotype was seen a few times. A much larger clone differs by one base, so this may be a read error. This chain uses TRBV5-1 with TRBJ2-3, with D tentatively TRBD1 (5 bases). This CDR3 contains 15 residues. Trimming took off 0 bases at V and 1 base at J, with 9 bases between the two ends. Germline V lookup: CDR1 SGHRS, CDR2 YFSETQ. CDR3 protein: CASSLESGCTDTQYF. The CDR3 nucleotides are TGCGCCAGCAGCTTGGAGTCAGGGTGCACAGATACGCAGTATTTT.

By share, this clonotype counts as medium-sized. This chain links TRBV27 with TRBJ1-4; D is unresolved. This CDR3 spans 15 amino acids. Germline V lookup: CDR1 MNHEY, CDR2 SMNVEV (reference sequence). V was trimmed by 4 bases and J by 8 bases, leaving 17 bases between them. CDR3 bases: TGTGCCAGCAGTTCCTCGGGCCTCCAAACCGAAAAACTGTTTTTT. Its protein product is CASSSSGLQTEKLFF. Full variable domain (remainder filled in from reference TRBV27 and TRBJ1-4): EAQVTQNPRYLITVTGKKLTVTCSQNMNHEYMSWYRQDPGLGLRQIYYSMNVEVTDKGDVPEGYKVSRKEKRNFPLILESPSPNQTSLYFCASSSSGLQTEKLFFGSGTQLSVL.

By sample fraction, this clonotype is medium-sized. The J gene is TRBJ2-5, the V gene TRBV27; no definite D call. V was trimmed by 5 bases and J by 5 bases, leaving 12 bases between them. The V gene's germline CDR1 is MNHEY and CDR2 SMNVEV (reference sequence). CDR3 length equals 13 residues. The DNA of the CDR3 is TGTGCCAGCAGTCCTCGGCGACGGGAGACCCAGTACTTC. Translated, it gives CASSPRRRETQYF.

This clonotype is labeled medium-sized (0.01 to 0.1%). The chain joins TRBV30 to TRBJ2-5; D is ambiguous. Trimming cost V 6 bases and J 5 bases, with 16 bases left between them. Per the germline V gene, CDR1 is GTSNPN and CDR2 is SVGIG (reference sequence). The CDR3 spans 13 residues. As DNA, the CDR3 is TGTGCCTGCTTCCGCACGGGTAGGGAGACCCAGTACTTC. Translation gives CACFRTGRETQYF. The variable domain in full, with the rest retrieved from reference TRBV30 and TRBJ2-5, is SQTIHQWPATLVQPVGSPLSLECTVEGTSNPNLYWYRQAAGRGLQLLFYSVGIGQISSEVPQNLSASRPQDRQFILSSKKLLLSDSGFYLCACFRTGRETQYFGPGTRLLVL.

By its share, this clonotype is large (0.1 to 1%). The chain employs TRBV5-1 and TRBJ1-2; D not resolved. The CDR3 loop spans 15 amino acids. Germline assignment: CDR1 SGHRS and CDR2 YFSETQ. Between the trimmed V and J ends, which lost 4 bases and 2 bases, there was a span of 15 bases. The CDR3 sequence is CASSPSPHHNYGYTF. The CDR3 nucleotides are TGCGCCAGCAGCCCATCACCCCATCACAACTATGGCTACACCTTC.

By sample share, this clonotype is medium-sized (0.01 to 0.1%). The junction differs from germline at one of its ends, possibly a read error. This sequence joins TRBV12-5 and TRBJ1-2, with unresolved D. This CDR3 is built from 12 residues. Germline lookup yields CDR1 LGHNT and CDR2 FRNRAP. The CDR3 region has the DNA TGTGCTAGTGGCTTGGGTGGGGTTGGCTACACCTTC. It codes for CASGLGGVGYTF. Drawing the rest from reference TRBV12-5 and TRBJ1-2, the complete variable domain is DARVTQTPRHKVTEMGQEVTMRCQPILGHNTVFWYRQTMMQGLELLAYFRNRAPLDDSGMPKDRFSAEMPDATLATLKIQPSEPRDSAVYFCASGLGGVGYTFGSGTRLTVV.

By sample share, this clonotype is medium-sized. The gene calls are TRBV4-1 and TRBJ2-1; D is unresolved. V gave up 0 bases and J gave up 8 bases, with 14 bases separating them. Germline-derived CDR1 and CDR2 are MGHRA and YSYEKL. The CDR3 is made up of 15 amino acids. The CDR3 spells CASSQEGPRRHEQFF. As DNA, the CDR3 is TGCGCCAGCAGCCAAGAAGGTCCGCGGCGGCATGAGCAGTTCTTC.

By frequency in the sample, this clonotype is medium-sized. The genes are TRBV10-3 and TRBJ2-1, with 7 bases that match TRBD2. There are 15 residues in the CDR3. V gave up 2 bases and J gave up 2 bases; unmatched junction bases: 3. From germline, CDR1 is ENHRY and CDR2 SYGVKD. CDR3 amino acids: CAISEERETYNEQFF. The CDR3 region has the DNA TGTGCCATCAGTGAGGAGCGGGAAACCTACAATGAGCAGTTCTTC.

This clonotype qualifies as medium-sized. V gene TRBV30 combines with J gene TRBJ2-1, with D unclear. Germline V gene lookup returns CDR1 GTSNPN and CDR2 SVGIG (reference sequence). The ends were cut back, 5 bases at V and 1 base at J, with 18 bases in the middle. This CDR3 region has 16 residues. CDR3 sequence (DNA): TGTGCCTGGCCCCAAACCGAGCTACTGTCCTACAATGAGCAGTTCTTC. Its translation: CAWPQTELLSYNEQFF.

This clonotype counts as medium-sized. The chain combines TRBV20-1 with TRBJ2-5; 8 nucleotides align to TRBD2. Germline CDR1 is DFQATT and CDR2 is SNEGSKA (reference sequence). The CDR3 runs to 13 residues. The trim removed 3 bases at V and 3 bases at J, leaving 3 bases unmatched. The DNA of the CDR3 is TGCAGTGCTAGCCGTAGCGGGAAAGAGACCCAGTACTTC. This sequence encodes CSASRSGKETQYF.

By sample fraction, this clonotype is medium-sized. The rearrangement links TRBV12-3 or TRBV12-4 to TRBJ2-1; D gene ambiguous. CDR3 length equals 12 residues. Trimming took off 3 bases at V and 6 bases at J, with 6 bases between the two ends. For the CDR3, the DNA is TGTGCCAGCAGTTTCCCCCCCAATGAGCAGTTCTTC. This sequence encodes CASSFPPNEQFF.

This clonotype is medium-sized by share. CDR3 nucleotides: TGTGCCACCAGCAGTGATCCCGAGGGGACTAGCGGTAGCACAGATACGCAGTATTTT. Its translation is CATSSDPEGTSGSTDTQYF. The V and J genes are TRBV15 and TRBJ2-3, with 11 positions matching TRBD2. CDR1 LNHNV and CDR2 YYDKDF come from the germline V gene (reference sequence). V trimming: 3 bases; J trimming: 0 bases; junction bases outside the gene matches: 11. The CDR3 spans 19 residues. The complete variable domain, with remaining parts taken from reference TRBV15 and TRBJ2-3, reads DAMVIQNPRYQVTQFGKPVTLSCSQTLNHNVMYWYQQKSSQAPKLLFHYYDKDFNNEADTPDNFQSRRPNTSFCFLDIRSPGLGDTAMYLCATSSDPEGTSGSTDTQYFGPGTRLTVL.

This clonotype is categorized as medium-sized (0.01 to 0.1%). CDR3 residues: CSVEGLRGVQYF. The DNA of the CDR3 is TGCAGCGTTGAGGGGCTGCGCGGTGTGCAGTATTTT. This chain uses TRBV29-1 with TRBJ2-3; possible D gene TRBD1, 5 bases. Per germline, CDR1 SQVTM and CDR2 ANQGSEA. The CDR3 runs to 12 residues. V lost 3 bases to trimming and J lost 11 bases, with 15 bases between them.

The rearrangement links TRBV20-1 to TRBJ2-1; no reliable D call. V was clipped by 6 bases and J by 5 bases, with 14 bases between them. The CDR3 runs 13 residues. Looked up from germline, CDR1 is DFQATT and CDR2 is SNEGSKA (reference sequence). The CDR3 coding sequence is TGCAGTGCCCAAGCAGCCACGGACAATGAGCAGTTCTTC. It codes for CSAQAATDNEQFF.